These 11 T cell receptor beta chains originate from one sample sequenced in a study of blood T cell repertoires in COVID-19. Data came from immunoSEQ multiplex PCR; TCRdb stores just in-frame clones and leaves some out. The sample carries roughly 230,000 clones, roughly 80% recorded once. The source material was peripheral blood. The source of these receptors is a woman aged 80 or over with acute or convalescent COVID-19.

The chain couples TRBV2 to TRBJ1-4, with D possibly matching TRBD1 (5 bases). CDR3 length: 17 amino acids. Germline CDR1 SNHLY, CDR2 FYNNEI. Trimming took 5 bases from V and 0 from J, leaving 16 bases between them. The CDR3 here is CASSFRGGLTTNEKLFF. DNA for the CDR3: TGTGCCAGCAGTTTTCGGGGGGGTTTAACAACTAATGAAAAACTGTTTTTT.

J is TRBJ1-3 and V is TRBV5-5, with TRBD1 matching 9 bases. V dropped 0 bases and J dropped 0; count of bases not matched to a gene: 4. Germline lookup yields CDR1 SGHKS and CDR2 YYEKEE (reference sequence). The CDR3 runs to 17 residues. CDR3 amino acids: CASSLDRGLSSGNTIYF. CDR3 DNA sequence: TGTGCCAGCAGCTTGGACAGGGGGCTTAGCTCTGGAAACACCATATATTTT.

This clone was recorded once. This rearrangement joins TRBV4-1 to TRBJ1-5; 9 bases map to TRBD1. The V and J ends lost 4 bases and 3 bases, in that order; junction bases with no gene match: 10. Germline CDR1 MGHRA, CDR2 YSYEKL. The CDR3 has 17 residues. The CDR3 here is CASSRPQTGGFNQPQHF. The DNA for the CDR3 is TGCGCCAGCAGCCGTCCTCAAACAGGGGGCTTCAATCAGCCCCAGCATTTT.

The chain uses TRBV12-3 or TRBV12-4 and TRBJ1-2; TRBD1 agrees at 9 bases. V was pared by 6 bases and J by 8 bases, with 7 bases of the junction left unmatched. This CDR3 contains 13 residues. This CDR3 is CASRLPGQGGYTF. DNA for the CDR3: TGTGCCAGCAGGCTTCCGGGACAGGGAGGCTACACCTTC.

V and J are TRBV2 and TRBJ1-1; 9 nucleotides match TRBD1. The CDR3 has 16 amino acids. Germline V gives CDR1 SNHLY, CDR2 FYNNEI. V was clipped by 3 bases and J by 5 bases; unmatched bases: 10. The CDR3 nucleotides are TGTGCCAGCAGTGATTTAAGGGGACAGGGATGGACTGAAGCTTTCTTT. Translating gives CASSDLRGQGWTEAFF.

In its sample, this clone was seen once. The chain is built from TRBV29-1 and TRBJ2-3, with 11 positions matching TRBD1. The ends lost 6 bases at V and 4 bases at J; junction bases unmatched: 6. CDR1 and CDR2 from the germline V gene are SQVTM and ANQGSEA. CDR3 size: 14 residues. CDR3 amino acids: CSVSGTGGSDTQYF. The CDR3 nucleotides read TGCAGCGTGTCCGGGACAGGGGGATCAGATACGCAGTATTTT.

This clone was seen a handful of times. The chain joins TRBV2 to TRBJ2-5; 8 nucleotides align to TRBD1. CDR1 and CDR2 (germline): SNHLY, FYNNEI. The CDR3 has 15 residues. Trimming removed 4 bases from V and 5 bases from J; junction bases left unmatched: 9. The CDR3 DNA reads TGTGCCAGCAGTGGCGGGACAGGCGGGCGGGAGACCCAGTACTTC. Its protein product is CASSGGTGGRETQYF.

The chain uses TRBV2 and TRBJ2-5, with TRBD2 as a possible D gene (6 bases). CDR3 size: 16 residues. The germline V gene has CDR1 SNHLY and CDR2 FYNNEI. V was pared by 7 bases and J by 0 bases, with 18 bases between. The CDR3 loop is CASIDLSGQYQETQYF. The DNA of the CDR3 is TGTGCCAGCATCGACCTTAGCGGTCAGTACCAAGAGACCCAGTACTTC.

V and J are TRBV7-3 and TRBJ2-1; 7 nucleotides align to TRBD1. V shed 4 bases, J shed 6 bases, and the junction held 3 bases outside the gene matches. The CDR3 sequence is 13 residues long. Germline loops: CDR1 SGHTA, CDR2 FQGTGA. The CDR3: CASSSGQVNEQFF. The CDR3, as DNA: TGTGCCAGCAGCTCCGGACAGGTCAATGAGCAGTTCTTC.

The rearrangement joins TRBV3-1 (or the pseudogene TRBV3-2) to TRBJ2-3, with 8 bases lining up with TRBD2. This CDR3 contains 16 residues. J gave up 0 bases and V 5 bases, and 7 bases lay outside the gene matches. The germline gives CDR1 LGHDT, CDR2 YNNKEL (reference sequence). The CDR3 sequence is CASSAFQRGSTDTQYF. For the CDR3, the DNA is TGTGCCAGCAGCGCATTTCAGCGGGGGAGCACAGATACGCAGTATTTT.

The chain links TRBV18 to TRBJ1-4; possibly TRBD1 for D (5 bases). CDR3 length equals 13 residues. Germline lookup yields CDR1 KGHSH and CDR2 LQKENI. The V gene lost 4 bases and the J gene lost 8 bases, with 11 bases spanning the gap. DNA for the CDR3: TGTGCCAGCTCACAGGGGCGGGAAGAAAAACTGTTTTTT. As protein: CASSQGREEKLFF.